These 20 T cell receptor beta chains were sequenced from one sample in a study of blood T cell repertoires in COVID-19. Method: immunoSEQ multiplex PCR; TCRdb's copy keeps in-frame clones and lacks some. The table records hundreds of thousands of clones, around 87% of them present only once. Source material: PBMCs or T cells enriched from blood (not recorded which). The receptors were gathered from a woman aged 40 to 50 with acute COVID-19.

As DNA, the CDR3 is TGTGCCAGTAATAACAGAGACTCTGGAAACACCATATATTTT. Translated: CASNNRDSGNTIYF. The rearrangement uses TRBV19 and TRBJ1-3; D not resolved. Between the trimmed V and J ends, which lost 7 bases and 0 bases, there was a span of 10 bases. CDR3 length: 14 residues. Per the germline V gene, CDR1 is LNHDA and CDR2 is SQIVND (reference sequence).

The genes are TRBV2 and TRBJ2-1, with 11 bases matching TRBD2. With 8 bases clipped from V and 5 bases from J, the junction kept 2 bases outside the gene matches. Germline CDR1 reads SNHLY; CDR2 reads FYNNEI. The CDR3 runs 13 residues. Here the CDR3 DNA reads TGTGCCAGCCGGGGACTAGCGGACAATGAGCAGTTCTTC. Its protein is CASRGLADNEQFF.

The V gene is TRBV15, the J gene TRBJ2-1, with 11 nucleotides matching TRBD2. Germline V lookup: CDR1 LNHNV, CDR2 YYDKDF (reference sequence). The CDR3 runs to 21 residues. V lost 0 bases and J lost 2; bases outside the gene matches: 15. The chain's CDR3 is CATSRDPPGLAGLDPYNEQFF. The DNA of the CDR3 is TGTGCCACCAGCAGAGATCCCCCTGGACTAGCGGGCCTGGACCCCTACAATGAGCAGTTCTTC.

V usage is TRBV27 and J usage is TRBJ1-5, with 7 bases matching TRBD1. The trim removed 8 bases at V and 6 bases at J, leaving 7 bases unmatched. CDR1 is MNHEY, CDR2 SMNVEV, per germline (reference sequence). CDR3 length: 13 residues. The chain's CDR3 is CASGGGGFQPQHF. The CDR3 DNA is TGTGCCAGCGGAGGGGGCGGCTTTCAGCCCCAGCATTTT.

Here the CDR3 reads CASSWEGSGNTIYF. The CDR3 DNA follows: TGTGCCAGCAGTTGGGAGGGCTCAGGAAACACCATATATTTT. The chain links TRBV5-6 to TRBJ1-3, with D uncertain. The CDR3 contains 14 residues. The V end was cut by 5 bases, the J end by 4 bases, with 13 bases between. Germline V gives CDR1 SGHDT, CDR2 YYEEEE. The full variable domain, with the rest looked up from reference TRBV5-6 and TRBJ1-3, is DAGVTQSPTHLIKTRGQQVTLRCSPKSGHDTVSWYQQALGQGPQFIFQYYEEEERQRGNFPDRFSGHQFPNYSSELNVNALLLGDSALYLCASSWEGSGNTIYFGEGSWLTVV.

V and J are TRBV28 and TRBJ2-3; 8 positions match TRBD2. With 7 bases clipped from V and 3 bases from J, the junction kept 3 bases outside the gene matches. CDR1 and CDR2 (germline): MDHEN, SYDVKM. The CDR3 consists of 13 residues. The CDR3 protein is CASIAGGTDTQYF. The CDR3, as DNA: TGTGCCAGCATTGCGGGAGGAACAGATACGCAGTATTTT. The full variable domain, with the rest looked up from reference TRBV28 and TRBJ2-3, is DVKVTQSSRYLVKRTGEKVFLECVQDMDHENMFWYRQDPGLGLRLIYFSYDVKMKEKGDIPEGYSVSREKKERFSLILESASTNQTSMYLCASIAGGTDTQYFGPGTRLTVL.

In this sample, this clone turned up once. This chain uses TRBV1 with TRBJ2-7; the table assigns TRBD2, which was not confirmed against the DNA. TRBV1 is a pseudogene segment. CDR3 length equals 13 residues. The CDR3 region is CTSSHPAGVGQYF. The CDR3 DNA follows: TGCACCAGCAGCCATCCAGCGGGAGTGGGGCAGTACTTC.

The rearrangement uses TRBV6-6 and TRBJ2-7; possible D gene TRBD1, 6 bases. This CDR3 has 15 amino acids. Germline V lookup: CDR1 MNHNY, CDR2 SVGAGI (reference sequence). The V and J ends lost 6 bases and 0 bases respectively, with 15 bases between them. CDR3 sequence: CASRGPGTPSYEQYF. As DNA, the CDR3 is TGTGCCAGCAGGGGGCCCGGGACACCCTCCTACGAGCAGTACTTC.

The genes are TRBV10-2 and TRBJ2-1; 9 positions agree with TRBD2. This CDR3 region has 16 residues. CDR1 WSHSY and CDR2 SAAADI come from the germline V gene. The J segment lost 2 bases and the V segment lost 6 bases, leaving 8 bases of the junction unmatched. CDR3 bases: TGCGCCAGCAGCACGACTAGCGGTATAGCCTACAATGAGCAGTTCTTC. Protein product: CASSTTSGIAYNEQFF.

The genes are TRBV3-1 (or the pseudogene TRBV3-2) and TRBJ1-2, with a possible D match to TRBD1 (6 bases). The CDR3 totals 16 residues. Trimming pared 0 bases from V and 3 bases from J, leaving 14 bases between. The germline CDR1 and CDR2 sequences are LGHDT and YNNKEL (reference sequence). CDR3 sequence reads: CASSQDRDMAYYGYTF. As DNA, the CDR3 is TGTGCCAGCAGCCAAGACCGGGACATGGCTTACTATGGCTACACCTTC.

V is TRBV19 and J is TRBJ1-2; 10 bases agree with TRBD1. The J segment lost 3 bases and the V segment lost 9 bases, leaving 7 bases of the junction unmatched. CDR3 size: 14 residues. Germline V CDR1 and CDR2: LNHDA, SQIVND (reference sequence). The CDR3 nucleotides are TGTGCCAGCCTGACAGGGGGCGCGGACTATGGCTACACCTTC. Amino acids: CASLTGGADYGYTF. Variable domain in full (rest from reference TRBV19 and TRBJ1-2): DGGITQSPKYLFRKEGQNVTLSCEQNLNHDAMYWYRQDPGQGLRLIYYSQIVNDFQKGDIAEGYSVSREKKESFPLTVTSAQKNPTAFYLCASLTGGADYGYTFGSGTRLTVV.

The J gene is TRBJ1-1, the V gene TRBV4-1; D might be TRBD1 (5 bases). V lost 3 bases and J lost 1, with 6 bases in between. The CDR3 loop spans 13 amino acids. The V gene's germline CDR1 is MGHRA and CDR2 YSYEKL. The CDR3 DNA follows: TGCGCCAGCAGCCAGGACACGAACACTGAAGCTTTCTTT. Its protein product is CASSQDTNTEAFF.

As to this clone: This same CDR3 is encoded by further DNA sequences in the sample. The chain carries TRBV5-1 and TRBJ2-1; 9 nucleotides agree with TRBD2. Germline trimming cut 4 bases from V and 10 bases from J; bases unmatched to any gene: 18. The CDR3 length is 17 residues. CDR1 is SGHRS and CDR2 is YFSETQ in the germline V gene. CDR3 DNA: TGCGCCAGCAGCGGGGGACTCGCGGGAGGGCCCGGGGGAGAGCAGTTCTTC. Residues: CASSGGLAGGPGGEQFF.

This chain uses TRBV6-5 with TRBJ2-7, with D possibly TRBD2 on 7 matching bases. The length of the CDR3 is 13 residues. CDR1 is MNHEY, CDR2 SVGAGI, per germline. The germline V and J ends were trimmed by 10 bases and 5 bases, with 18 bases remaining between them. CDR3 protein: CATNEGGRDEQYF. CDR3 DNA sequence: TGTGCCACCAACGAGGGGGGGCGAGACGAGCAGTACTTC.

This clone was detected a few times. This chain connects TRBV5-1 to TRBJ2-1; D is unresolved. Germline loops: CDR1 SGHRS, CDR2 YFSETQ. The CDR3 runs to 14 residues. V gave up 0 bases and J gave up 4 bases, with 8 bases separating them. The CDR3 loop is CASSLVTEYNEQFF. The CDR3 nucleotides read TGCGCCAGCAGCTTGGTAACAGAGTACAATGAGCAGTTCTTC. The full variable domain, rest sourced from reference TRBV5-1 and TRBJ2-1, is KAGVTQTPRYLIKTRGQQVTLSCSPISGHRSVSWYQQTPGQGLQFLFEYFSETQRNKGNFPGRFSGRQFSNSRSEMNVSTLELGDSALYLCASSLVTEYNEQFFGPGTRLTVL.

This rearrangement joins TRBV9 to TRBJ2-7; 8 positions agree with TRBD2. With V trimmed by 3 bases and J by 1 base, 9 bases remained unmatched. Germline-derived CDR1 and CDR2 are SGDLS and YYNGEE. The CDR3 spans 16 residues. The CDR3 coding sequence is TGTGCCAGCAGCGCCTCCACGGGGGGGTTTTCCTACGAGCAGTACTTC. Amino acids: CASSASTGGFSYEQYF.

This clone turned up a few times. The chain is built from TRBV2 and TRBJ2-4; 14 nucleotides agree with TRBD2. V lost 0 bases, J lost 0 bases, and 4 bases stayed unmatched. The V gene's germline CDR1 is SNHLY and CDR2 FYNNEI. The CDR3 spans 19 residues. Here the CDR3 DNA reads TGTGCCAGCAGTGAAGCGACTAGCGGGAGGGGGGTAGCCAAAAACATTCAGTACTTC. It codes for CASSEATSGRGVAKNIQYF.

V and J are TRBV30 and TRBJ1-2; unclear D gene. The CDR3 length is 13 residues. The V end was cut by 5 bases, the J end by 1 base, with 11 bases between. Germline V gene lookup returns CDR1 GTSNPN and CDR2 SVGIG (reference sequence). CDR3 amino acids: CAWWASDNYGYTF. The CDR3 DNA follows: TGTGCCTGGTGGGCATCTGATAACTATGGCTACACCTTC.

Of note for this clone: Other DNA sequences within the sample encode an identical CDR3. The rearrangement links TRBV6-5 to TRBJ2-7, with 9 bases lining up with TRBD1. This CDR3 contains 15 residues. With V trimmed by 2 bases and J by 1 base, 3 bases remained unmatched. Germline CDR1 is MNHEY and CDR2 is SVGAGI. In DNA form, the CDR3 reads TGTGCCAGCAGTTACAGTGGACAGGGGTCCTACGAGCAGTACTTC. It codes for CASSYSGQGSYEQYF.

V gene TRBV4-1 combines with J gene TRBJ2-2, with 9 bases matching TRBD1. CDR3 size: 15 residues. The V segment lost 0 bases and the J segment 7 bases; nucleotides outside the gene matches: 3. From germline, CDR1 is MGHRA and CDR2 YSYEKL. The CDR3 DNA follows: TGCGCCAGCAGCCAAGAAACAGGGGGCGGCGGGGAGCTGTTTTTT. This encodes CASSQETGGGGELFF.